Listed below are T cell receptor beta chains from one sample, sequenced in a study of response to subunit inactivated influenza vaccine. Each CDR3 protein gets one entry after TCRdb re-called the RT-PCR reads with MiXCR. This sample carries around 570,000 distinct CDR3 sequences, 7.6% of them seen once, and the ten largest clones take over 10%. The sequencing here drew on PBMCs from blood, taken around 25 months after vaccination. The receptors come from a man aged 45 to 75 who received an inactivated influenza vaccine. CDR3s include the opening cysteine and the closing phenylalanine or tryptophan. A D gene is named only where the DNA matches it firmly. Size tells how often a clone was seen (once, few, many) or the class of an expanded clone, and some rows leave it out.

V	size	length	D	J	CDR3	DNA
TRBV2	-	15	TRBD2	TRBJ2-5	CASRRYSGSFETQYF	TGTGCCAGCAGGAGATATAGCGGGAGTTTCGAGACCCAGTACTTC
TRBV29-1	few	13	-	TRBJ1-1	CSVVGQAGTEAFF	TGCAGCGTTGTAGGGCAAGCCGGGACTGAAGCTTTCTTT
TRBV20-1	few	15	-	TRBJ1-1	CSAPTDRFMNTEAFF	TGCAGTGCGCCGACAGACAGGTTCATGAACACTGAAGCTTTCTTT
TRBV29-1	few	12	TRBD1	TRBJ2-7	CSVGDSHYEQYF	TGCAGCGTGGGGGACAGCCACTACGAGCAGTACTTC
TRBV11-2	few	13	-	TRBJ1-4	CASSLSGPGKLFF	TGTGCCAGCAGCTTATCAGGGCCCGGAAAACTGTTTTTT
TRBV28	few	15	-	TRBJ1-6	CASSPGGGLNSPLHF	TGTGCCAGCAGCCCGGGCGGGGGTTTGAATTCACCCCTCCACTTT
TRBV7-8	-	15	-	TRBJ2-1	CASSIRQALYNEQFF	TGTGCCAGCAGCATACGACAGGCGCTCTACAATGAGCAGTTCTTC
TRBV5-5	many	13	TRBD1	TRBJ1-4	CASSRTGNEKLFF	TGTGCCAGCAGCAGGACAGGAAATGAAAAACTGTTTTTT
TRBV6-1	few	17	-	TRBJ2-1	CASSPASTSISYNEQFF	TGTGCCAGCAGTCCCGCCTCGACTAGTATTTCCTACAATGAGCAGTTCTTC
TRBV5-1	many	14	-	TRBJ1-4	CASSLQGTNEKLFF	TGCGCCAGCAGCTTACAGGGAACTAATGAAAAACTGTTTTTT
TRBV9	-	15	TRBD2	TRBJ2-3	CASSAGRLATDTQYF	TGTGCCAGCAGCGCGGGCCGACTAGCGACAGATACGCAGTATTTT
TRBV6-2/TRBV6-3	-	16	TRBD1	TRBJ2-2	CASSLGDRRNTGELFF	TGTGCCAGCAGCCTAGGGGACAGGAGGAACACCGGGGAGCTGTTTTTT
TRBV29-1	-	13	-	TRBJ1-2	CSVEVRGAYGYTF	TGCAGCGTTGAAGTCAGGGGAGCCTATGGCTACACCTTC